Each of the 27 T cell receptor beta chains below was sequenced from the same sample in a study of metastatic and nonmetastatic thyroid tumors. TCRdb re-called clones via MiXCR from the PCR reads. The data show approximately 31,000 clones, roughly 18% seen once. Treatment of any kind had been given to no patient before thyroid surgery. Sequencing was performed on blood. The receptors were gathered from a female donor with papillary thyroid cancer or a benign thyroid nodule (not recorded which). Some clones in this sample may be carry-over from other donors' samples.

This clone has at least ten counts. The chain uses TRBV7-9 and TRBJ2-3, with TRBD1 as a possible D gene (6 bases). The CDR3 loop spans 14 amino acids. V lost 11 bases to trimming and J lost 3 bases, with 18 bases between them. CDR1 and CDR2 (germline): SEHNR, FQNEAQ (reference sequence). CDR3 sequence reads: CAGRVGQGTDTQYF. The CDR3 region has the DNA TGTGCCGGACGGGTGGGTCAGGGGACAGATACGCAGTATTTT.

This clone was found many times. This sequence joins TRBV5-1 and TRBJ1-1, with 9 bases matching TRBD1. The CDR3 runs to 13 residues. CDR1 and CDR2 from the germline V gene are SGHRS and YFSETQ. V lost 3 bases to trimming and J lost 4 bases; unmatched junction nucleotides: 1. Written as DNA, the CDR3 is TGCGCCAGCAGCTGGGACAGGGCCACTGAAGCTTTCTTT. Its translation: CASSWDRATEAFF.

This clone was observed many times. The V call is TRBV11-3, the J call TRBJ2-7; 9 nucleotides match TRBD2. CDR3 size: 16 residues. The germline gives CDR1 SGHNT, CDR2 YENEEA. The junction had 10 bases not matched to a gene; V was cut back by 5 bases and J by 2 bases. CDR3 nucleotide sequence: TGTGCCAGCAGCCCACGCACTAGCGGGCCAACCTACGAGCAGTACTTC. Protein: CASSPRTSGPTYEQYF.

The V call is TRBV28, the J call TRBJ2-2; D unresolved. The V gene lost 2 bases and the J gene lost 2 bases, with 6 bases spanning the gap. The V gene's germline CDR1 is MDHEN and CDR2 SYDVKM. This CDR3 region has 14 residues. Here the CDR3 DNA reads TGTGCCAGCAGTTTACTCACTAACACCGGGGAGCTGTTTTTT. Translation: CASSLLTNTGELFF.

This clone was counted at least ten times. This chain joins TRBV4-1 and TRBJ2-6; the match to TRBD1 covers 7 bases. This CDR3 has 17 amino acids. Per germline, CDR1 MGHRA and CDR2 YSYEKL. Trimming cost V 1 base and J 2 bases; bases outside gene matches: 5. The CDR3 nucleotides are TGCGCCAGCAGCCAAGGGAGCAGGGGGACTGGGGCCAACGTCCTGACTTTC. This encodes CASSQGSRGTGANVLTF.

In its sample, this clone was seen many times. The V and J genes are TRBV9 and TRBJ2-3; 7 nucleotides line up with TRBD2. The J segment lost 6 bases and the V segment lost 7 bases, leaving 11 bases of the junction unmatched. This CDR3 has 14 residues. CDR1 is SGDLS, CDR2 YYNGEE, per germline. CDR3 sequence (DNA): TGTGCCAGCTCCGTGGGCGGGAGAGTGGATACGCAGTATTTT. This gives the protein CASSVGGRVDTQYF. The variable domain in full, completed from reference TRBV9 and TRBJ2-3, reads DSGVTQTPKHLITATGQRVTLRCSPRSGDLSVYWYQQSLDQGLQFLIQYYNGEERAKGNILERFSAQQFPDLHSELNLSSLELGDSALYFCASSVGGRVDTQYFGPGTRLTVL.

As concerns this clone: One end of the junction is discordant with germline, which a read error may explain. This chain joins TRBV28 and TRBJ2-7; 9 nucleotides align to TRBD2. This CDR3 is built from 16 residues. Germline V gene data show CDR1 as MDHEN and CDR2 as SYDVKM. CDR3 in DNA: TGTGACAGCAGCTTAATAGCGGGAGCGGGTTTTGGAGAGCAGTACTTC. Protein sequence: CDSSLIAGAGFGEQYF.

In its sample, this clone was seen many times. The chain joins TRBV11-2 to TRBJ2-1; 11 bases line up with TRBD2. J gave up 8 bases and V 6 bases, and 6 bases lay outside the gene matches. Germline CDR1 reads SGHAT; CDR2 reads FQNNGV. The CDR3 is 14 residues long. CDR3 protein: CASSGTSGGHEQFF. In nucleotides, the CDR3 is TGTGCCAGCAGTGGGACTAGCGGAGGGCATGAGCAGTTCTTC.

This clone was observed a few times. CDR3 protein: CARAGTVDSVAFF. The CDR3 DNA reads as TGTGCCAGAGCCGGGACAGTGGATTCGGTAGCTTTCTTT. The chain employs TRBV2 and TRBJ1-1; 7 nucleotides line up with TRBD1. The CDR3 totals 13 residues. Germline CDR1 reads SNHLY; CDR2 reads FYNNEI. V trimming: 9 bases; J trimming: 10 bases; junction bases outside the gene matches: 14. Complete variable domain (other parts from reference TRBV2 and TRBJ1-1): EPEVTQTPSHQVTQMGQEVILRCVPISNHLYFYWYRQILGQKVEFLVSFYNNEISEKSEIFDDQFSVERPDGSNFTLKIRSTKLEDSAMYFCARAGTVDSVAFFGQGTRLTVV.

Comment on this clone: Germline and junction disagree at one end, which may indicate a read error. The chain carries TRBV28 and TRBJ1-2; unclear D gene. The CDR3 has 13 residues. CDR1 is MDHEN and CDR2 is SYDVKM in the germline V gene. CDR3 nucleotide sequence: TGTGCCAACAGTTTGTATGATAACTATGGCTACACCTTC. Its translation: CANSLYDNYGYTF.

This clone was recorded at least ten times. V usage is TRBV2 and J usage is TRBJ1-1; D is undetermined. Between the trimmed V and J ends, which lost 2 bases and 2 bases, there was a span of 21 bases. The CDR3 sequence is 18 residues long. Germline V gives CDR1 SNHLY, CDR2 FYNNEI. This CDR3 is CASSESSMRASANTEAFF. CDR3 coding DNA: TGTGCCAGCAGTGAAAGTAGTATGCGGGCCTCGGCCAACACTGAAGCTTTCTTT.

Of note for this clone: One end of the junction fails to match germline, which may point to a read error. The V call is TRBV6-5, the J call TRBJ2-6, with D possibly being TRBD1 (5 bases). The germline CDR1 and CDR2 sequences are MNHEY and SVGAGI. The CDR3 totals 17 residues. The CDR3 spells CASSLGLGYSGANVMTF. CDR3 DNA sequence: TGTGCCAGCAGTTTAGGGCTGGGATACTCTGGGGCCAACGTCATGACTTTC.

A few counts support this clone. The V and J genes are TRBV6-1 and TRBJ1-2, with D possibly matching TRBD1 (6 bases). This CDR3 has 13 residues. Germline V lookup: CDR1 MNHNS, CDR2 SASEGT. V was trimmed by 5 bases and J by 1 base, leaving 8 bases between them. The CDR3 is CASSRDINYGYTF. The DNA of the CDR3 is TGTGCCAGCAGTCGGGACATTAACTATGGCTACACCTTC.

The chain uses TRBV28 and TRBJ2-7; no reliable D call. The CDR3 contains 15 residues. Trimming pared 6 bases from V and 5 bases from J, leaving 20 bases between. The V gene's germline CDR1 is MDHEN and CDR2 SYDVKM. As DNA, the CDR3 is TGTGCCAGCAGCACGGGCGCCCTAATCCCCCACGAGCAGTACTTC. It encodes CASSTGALIPHEQYF.

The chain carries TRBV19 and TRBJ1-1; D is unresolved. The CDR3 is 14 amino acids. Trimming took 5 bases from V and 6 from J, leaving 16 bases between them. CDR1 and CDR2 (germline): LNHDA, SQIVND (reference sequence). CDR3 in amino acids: CASSARTPGAEAFF. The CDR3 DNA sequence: TGTGCCAGTAGTGCCCGGACCCCCGGGGCTGAAGCTTTCTTT.

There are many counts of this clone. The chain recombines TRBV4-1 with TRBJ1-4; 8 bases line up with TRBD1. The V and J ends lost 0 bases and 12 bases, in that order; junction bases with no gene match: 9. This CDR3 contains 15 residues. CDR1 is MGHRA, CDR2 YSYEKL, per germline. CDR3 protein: CASSQDPSRGHQLFF. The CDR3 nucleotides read TGCGCCAGCAGCCAAGATCCCTCCAGGGGGCATCAACTGTTTTTT.

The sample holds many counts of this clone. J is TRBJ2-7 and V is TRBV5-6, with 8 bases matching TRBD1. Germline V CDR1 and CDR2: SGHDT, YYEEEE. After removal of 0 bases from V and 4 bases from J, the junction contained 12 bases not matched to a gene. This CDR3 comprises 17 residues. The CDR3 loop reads CASSLERSDRAVYEQYF. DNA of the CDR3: TGTGCCAGCAGCTTGGAACGTTCGGACAGGGCCGTATACGAGCAGTACTTC.

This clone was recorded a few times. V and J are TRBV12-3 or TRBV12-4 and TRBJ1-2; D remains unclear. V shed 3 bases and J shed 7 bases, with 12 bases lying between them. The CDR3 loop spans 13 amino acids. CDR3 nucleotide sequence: TGTGCCAGCAGTTTTGCAGCCCGTACTGGCTACACCTTC. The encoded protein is CASSFAARTGYTF.

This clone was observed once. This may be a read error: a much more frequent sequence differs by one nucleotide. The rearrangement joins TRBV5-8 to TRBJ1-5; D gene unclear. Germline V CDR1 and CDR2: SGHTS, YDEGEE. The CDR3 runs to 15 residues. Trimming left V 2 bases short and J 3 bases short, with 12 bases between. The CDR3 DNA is TGTGCCAGCAGCTTCAGAAGTCGGTCCAATCAGCCCCAGCATTTT. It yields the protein CASSFRSRSNQPQHF.

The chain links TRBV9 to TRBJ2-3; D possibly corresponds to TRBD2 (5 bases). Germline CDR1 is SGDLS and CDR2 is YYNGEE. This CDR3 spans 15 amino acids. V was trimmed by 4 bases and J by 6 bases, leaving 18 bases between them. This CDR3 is CASSRNIGIGDTQYF. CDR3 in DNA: TGTGCCAGCAGCCGGAATATCGGGATAGGGGATACGCAGTATTTT.

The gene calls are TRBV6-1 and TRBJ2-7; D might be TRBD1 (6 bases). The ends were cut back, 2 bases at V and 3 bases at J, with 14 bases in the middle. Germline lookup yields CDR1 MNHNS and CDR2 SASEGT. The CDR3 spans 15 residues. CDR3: CASSEIWGRVYEQYF. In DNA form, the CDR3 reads TGTGCCAGCAGTGAAATCTGGGGGCGGGTCTACGAGCAGTACTTC.

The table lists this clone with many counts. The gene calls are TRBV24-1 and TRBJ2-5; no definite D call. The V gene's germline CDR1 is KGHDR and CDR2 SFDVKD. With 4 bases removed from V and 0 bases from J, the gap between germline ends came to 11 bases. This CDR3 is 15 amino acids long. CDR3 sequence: CATSELGRDQETQYF. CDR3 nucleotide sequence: TGTGCCACCAGTGAACTCGGACGAGACCAAGAGACCCAGTACTTC.

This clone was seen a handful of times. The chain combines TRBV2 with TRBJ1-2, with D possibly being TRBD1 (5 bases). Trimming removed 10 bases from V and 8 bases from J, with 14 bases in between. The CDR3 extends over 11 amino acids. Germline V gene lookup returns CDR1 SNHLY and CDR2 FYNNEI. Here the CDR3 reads CAIIEWGGYTF. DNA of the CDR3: TGTGCCATCATTGAATGGGGGGGCTACACCTTC. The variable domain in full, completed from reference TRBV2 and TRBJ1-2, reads EPEVTQTPSHQVTQMGQEVILRCVPISNHLYFYWYRQILGQKVEFLVSFYNNEISEKSEIFDDQFSVERPDGSNFTLKIRSTKLEDSAMYFCAIIEWGGYTFGSGTRLTVV.

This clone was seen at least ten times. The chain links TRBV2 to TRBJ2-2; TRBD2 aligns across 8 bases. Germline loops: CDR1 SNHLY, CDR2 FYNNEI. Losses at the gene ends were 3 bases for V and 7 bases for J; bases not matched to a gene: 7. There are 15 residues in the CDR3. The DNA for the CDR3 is TGTGCCAGCAGTGAGACCGGGAGGGCGAGCGGGGAGCTGTTTTTT. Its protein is CASSETGRASGELFF.

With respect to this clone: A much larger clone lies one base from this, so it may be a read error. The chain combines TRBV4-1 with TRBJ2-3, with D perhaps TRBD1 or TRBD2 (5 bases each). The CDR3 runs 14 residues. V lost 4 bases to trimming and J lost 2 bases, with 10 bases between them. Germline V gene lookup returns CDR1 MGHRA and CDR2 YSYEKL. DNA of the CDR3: TGCGCCAGCAGCCGACAGACTATCACAGATACGCAGTATTTT. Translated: CASSRQTITDTQYF.

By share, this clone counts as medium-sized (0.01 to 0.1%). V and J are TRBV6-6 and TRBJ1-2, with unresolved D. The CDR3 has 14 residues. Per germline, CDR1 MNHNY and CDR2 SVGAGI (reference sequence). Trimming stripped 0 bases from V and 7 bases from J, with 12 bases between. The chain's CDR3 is CASSYSTGYSGYTF. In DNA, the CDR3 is TGTGCCAGCAGTTACTCGACGGGGTATTCTGGCTACACCTTC.

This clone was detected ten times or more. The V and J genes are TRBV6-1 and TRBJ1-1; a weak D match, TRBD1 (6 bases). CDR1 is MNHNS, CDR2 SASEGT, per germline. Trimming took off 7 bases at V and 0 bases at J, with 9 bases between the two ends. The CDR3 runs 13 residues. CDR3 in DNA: TGTGCCAGCAAGTGGACAGTGAACACTGAAGCTTTCTTT. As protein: CASKWTVNTEAFF.